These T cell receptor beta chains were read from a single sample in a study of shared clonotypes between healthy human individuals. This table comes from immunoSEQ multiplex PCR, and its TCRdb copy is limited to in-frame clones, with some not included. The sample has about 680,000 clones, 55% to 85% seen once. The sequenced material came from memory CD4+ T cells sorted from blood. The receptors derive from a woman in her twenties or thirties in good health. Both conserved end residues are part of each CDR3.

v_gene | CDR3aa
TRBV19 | CAKIDRGLGEKLFF
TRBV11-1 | CASSNQRDSYEQYF
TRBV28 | CASSLWQEFGDTEAFF
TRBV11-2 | CASSQTNTGELFF
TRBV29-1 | CSVRFRTDGYTF
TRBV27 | CASSLSRKGTLVEQYF
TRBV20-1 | CSAPSSYEQYF
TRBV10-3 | CAISVQGNEQFF
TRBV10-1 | CASSPWGSGSEQYF
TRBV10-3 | CALGLELTSEQYF
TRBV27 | CASSIPYQETQYF
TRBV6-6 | CASSYRVENNSPLHF
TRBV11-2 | CASSLAGDTYEQYF
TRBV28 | CASSAPGRGSYEQYF
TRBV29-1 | CSVGMRQAGELFF
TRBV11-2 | CASSLGGNEKLFF
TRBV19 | CASHTRRGNTEAFF
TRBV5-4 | CASSFPGLGRNEQFF
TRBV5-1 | CASSLPTGGEETQYF
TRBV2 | CASSGGTSNEKLFF
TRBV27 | CASSLLTDTQYF
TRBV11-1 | CASSLAKGIVETQYF
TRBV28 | CASSRTSGNTGELFF
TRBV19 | CASRRLGPQKGYEQYF
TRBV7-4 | CASSLGFFDQREEEETQYF
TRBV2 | CASTEDRGLGNQPQHF
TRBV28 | CASGQNFGYTF
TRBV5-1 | CASSPVAGGNTIYF
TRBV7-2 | CASSPTRSSYNEQFF
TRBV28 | CASSITRAAFF
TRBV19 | CASNSGQGKSYNEQFF
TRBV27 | CASSLEGPYNEQFF
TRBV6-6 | CASRPSKGLLEAFF
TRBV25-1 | CATTTLQGNLFF
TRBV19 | CASTSLGQPQHF
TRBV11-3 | CASSRGEYNEQFF